The 17 T cell receptor beta chains below all came from one sample that was sequenced in a study of long-term antiretroviral therapy in people with HIV. immunoSEQ v3.0 was run at survey level. Measured with immunoSEQ multiplex PCR; TCRdb has only the in-frame clones, and not every one. This table holds roughly 42,000 clones, 70% to 90% found once. Source: unsorted PBMCs, taken 1.2 years after starting antiretroviral therapy. The receptor source for this set is a woman in her forties or fifties with HIV.

The V call is TRBV6-5, the J call TRBJ2-1; 9 positions agree with TRBD2. The ends lost 7 bases at V and 8 bases at J; junction bases unmatched: 9. Looked up from germline, CDR1 is MNHEY and CDR2 is SVGAGI. The CDR3 is 14 amino acids. CDR3 protein: CASTRRGGFDEQFF. For the CDR3, the DNA is TGTGCCAGCACGAGGCGGGGGGGTTTCGATGAGCAGTTCTTC.

This sequence joins TRBV7-2 and TRBJ2-2; D might be TRBD1 (6 bases). The CDR3 runs 16 residues. The V end was cut by 5 bases, the J end by 3 bases, with 16 bases between. CDR1 SGHTA and CDR2 FQGNSA come from the germline V gene. CDR3 sequence: CASSPQGGPYTGELFF. The CDR3 DNA reads as TGTGCCAGCAGCCCCCAAGGGGGACCATACACCGGGGAGCTGTTTTTT.

This sequence joins TRBV11-3 and TRBJ1-1, with TRBD1 matching over 7 bases. This CDR3 has 15 amino acids. The germline V gene has CDR1 SGHNT and CDR2 YENEEA. V lost 1 base to trimming and J lost 1 base; unmatched junction nucleotides: 3. The CDR3 nucleotides read TGTGCCAGCAGCTTAGGCGGGACAGCGAACACTGAAGCTTTCTTT. Protein product: CASSLGGTANTEAFF.

V gene TRBV7-3 combines with J gene TRBJ2-3, with TRBD2 identical over 15 bases. The ends lost 4 bases at V and 5 bases at J; junction bases unmatched: 13. CDR1 and CDR2 from the germline V gene are SGHTA and FQGTGA. The CDR3 length is 19 residues. CDR3 loop: CASSSGLAGGKQHGDTQYF. CDR3 DNA sequence: TGTGCCAGCAGCTCGGGACTAGCGGGGGGAAAACAACACGGAGATACGCAGTATTTT.

The gene calls are TRBV7-9 and TRBJ2-2, with D possibly being TRBD1 (5 bases). The CDR3 is 12 residues long. V was clipped by 8 bases and J by 7 bases, with 11 bases between them. Germline assignment: CDR1 SEHNR and CDR2 FQNEAQ (reference sequence). CDR3 DNA sequence: TGTGCCAGCGCAGGGTATGGCGGGGAGCTGTTTTTT. This sequence encodes CASAGYGGELFF.

The CDR3 DNA follows: TGTGCCAGCAGCCCCCGTAGGGATCAGCCCCAGCATTTT. Its protein is CASSPRRDQPQHF. This chain connects TRBV7-6 to TRBJ1-5, with no clear D. The CDR3 totals 13 residues. Trimming took 5 bases from V and 5 from J, leaving 10 bases between them. Germline V gives CDR1 SGHVS, CDR2 FNYEAQ.

V gene TRBV7-2 combines with J gene TRBJ2-1; TRBD2 matches 7 bases. From germline, CDR1 is SGHTA and CDR2 FQGNSA. The CDR3 is made up of 15 amino acids. V lost 5 bases, J lost 3 bases, and 7 bases stayed unmatched. The CDR3 reads CASSLLGGNYNEQFF. The CDR3 coding sequence is TGTGCCAGCAGCCTTCTCGGGGGGAACTACAATGAGCAGTTCTTC.

The gene calls are TRBV13 and TRBJ1-1; the D gene is possibly TRBD1 (5 bases). The germline V gene has CDR1 PRHDT and CDR2 FYEKMQ (reference sequence). The CDR3 runs to 17 residues. Trimming shortened V by 2 bases and J by 0 bases, and 16 bases separated the two germline ends. CDR3 sequence: CASSLLNLGELNTEAFF. The CDR3 DNA is TGTGCCAGCAGCTTATTGAATCTGGGGGAACTGAACACTGAAGCTTTCTTT.

This chain links TRBV6-6 with TRBJ2-6; no firm D call. This CDR3 is built from 13 residues. The germline gives CDR1 MNHNY, CDR2 SVGAGI (reference sequence). With 5 bases removed from V and 6 bases from J, the gap between germline ends came to 8 bases. CDR3 bases: TGTGCCAGCAGTGGCTTTGAGGCCAACGTCCTGACTTTC. Amino acids: CASSGFEANVLTF.

J is TRBJ1-2 and V is TRBV11-2; D is unclear. Per germline, CDR1 SGHAT and CDR2 FQNNGV. This CDR3 is 14 amino acids long. The ends were cut back, 5 bases at V and 9 bases at J, with 19 bases in the middle. CDR3 region: CASSPPGTISRYTF. The CDR3 region has the DNA TGTGCCAGCAGCCCTCCGGGCACCATATCCCGCTACACCTTC.

The V and J genes are TRBV10-3 and TRBJ1-2; a weak D match, TRBD1 (5 bases). Germline-derived CDR1 and CDR2 are ENHRY and SYGVKD. The CDR3 consists of 15 residues. V lost 0 bases and J 4 bases, leaving 12 bases between the germline ends. The CDR3 sequence: CAISESAGRIYGYTF. For the CDR3, the DNA is TGTGCCATCAGTGAGTCGGCGGGACGGATCTATGGCTACACCTTC.

This clone has more than one count but fewer than ten. V gene TRBV5-1 combines with J gene TRBJ1-5; D is ambiguous. Germline V gives CDR1 SGHRS, CDR2 YFSETQ. The CDR3 extends over 14 amino acids. V was shortened by 0 bases and J by 2 bases, with 6 bases between the two germline ends. CDR3 DNA: TGCGCCAGCAGCTTGGAGGCAGGCAATCAGCCCCAGCATTTT. Its protein is CASSLEAGNQPQHF.

The rearrangement joins TRBV19 to TRBJ2-1; 12 nucleotides line up with TRBD2. The CDR3 consists of 16 residues. The V and J ends lost 5 bases and 6 bases, in that order; junction bases with no gene match: 8. The germline gives CDR1 LNHDA, CDR2 SQIVND (reference sequence). The CDR3 bases are TGTGCCAGTAGTTCCCTAGCGGGGGGGCCTGGCAATGAGCAGTTCTTC. Amino acid sequence: CASSSLAGGPGNEQFF.

The genes are TRBV4-1 and TRBJ2-7, with TRBD1 identical over 9 bases. Trimming removed 4 bases from V and 1 base from J; junction bases left unmatched: 5. CDR1 is MGHRA, CDR2 YSYEKL, per germline. This CDR3 has 15 residues. CDR3: CASSPGQGLSYEQYF. The DNA of the CDR3 is TGCGCCAGCAGCCCCGGACAGGGGCTATCCTACGAGCAGTACTTC.

CDR3 nucleotide sequence: TGCGCCAGCAGCCAAGAGGACAGGGGGTTAAGCGAGCAGTACTTC. It encodes CASSQEDRGLSEQYF. The V call is TRBV4-3, the J call TRBJ2-7, with 10 bases lining up with TRBD1. V lost 0 bases to trimming and J lost 6 bases; unmatched junction nucleotides: 5. This CDR3 is built from 15 residues. The V gene's germline CDR1 is LGHNA and CDR2 YSLEER.

The rearrangement joins TRBV9 to TRBJ2-3, with 10 bases aligning to TRBD2. Trimming took 3 bases from V and 4 from J; bases not matched to a gene: 5. The CDR3 loop spans 15 amino acids. Germline V CDR1 and CDR2: SGDLS, YYNGEE. In DNA, the CDR3 is TGTGCCAGCAGCGCTGGTACTAGCGGGGCAGATACGCAGTATTTT. This encodes CASSAGTSGADTQYF.

V usage is TRBV19 and J usage is TRBJ1-1; D unresolved. The germline CDR1 and CDR2 sequences are LNHDA and SQIVND (reference sequence). The CDR3 is 12 residues long. Trimming removed 1 base from V and 7 bases from J, with 7 bases in between. In DNA, the CDR3 is TGTGCCAGTAGTATAGCGGACGGTGAAGCTTTCTTT. Amino acids: CASSIADGEAFF.